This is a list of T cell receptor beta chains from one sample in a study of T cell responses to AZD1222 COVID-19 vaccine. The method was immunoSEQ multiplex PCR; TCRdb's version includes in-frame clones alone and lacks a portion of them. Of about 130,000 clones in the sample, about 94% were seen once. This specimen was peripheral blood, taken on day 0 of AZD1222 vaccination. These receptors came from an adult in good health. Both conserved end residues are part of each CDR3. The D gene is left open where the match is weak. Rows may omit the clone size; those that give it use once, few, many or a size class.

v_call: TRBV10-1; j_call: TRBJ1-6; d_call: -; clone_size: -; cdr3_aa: CASRAGRDYNSPLHF; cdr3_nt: TGCGCCAGCAGGGCGGGGCGGGATTATAATTCACCCCTCCACTTT
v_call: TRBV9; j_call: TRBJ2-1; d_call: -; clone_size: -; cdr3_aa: CASSPTGYNEQFF; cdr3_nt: TGTGCCAGCAGCCCAACAGGTTACAATGAGCAGTTCTTC
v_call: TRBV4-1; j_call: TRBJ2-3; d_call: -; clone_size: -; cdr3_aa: CASSQVSGSTDTQYF; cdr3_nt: TGCGCCAGCAGCCAAGTTAGCGGAAGCACAGATACGCAGTATTTT
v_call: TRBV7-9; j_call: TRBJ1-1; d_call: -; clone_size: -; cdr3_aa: CASSLALGGSAEAFF; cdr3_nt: TGTGCCAGCAGCTTAGCGCTCGGGGGTTCAGCTGAAGCTTTCTTT
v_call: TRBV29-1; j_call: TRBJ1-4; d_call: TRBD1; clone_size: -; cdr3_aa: CSAGTGREKLFF; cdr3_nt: TGCAGCGCAGGGACAGGGAGAGAAAAACTGTTTTTT
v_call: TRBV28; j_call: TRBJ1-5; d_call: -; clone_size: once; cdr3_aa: CASSLPPARAYSNQPQHF; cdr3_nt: TGTGCCAGCAGTTTACCCCCCGCCAGAGCGTATAGCAATCAGCCCCAGCATTTT
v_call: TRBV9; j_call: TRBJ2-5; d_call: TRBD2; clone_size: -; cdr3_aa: CASSMMGGTSWETQYF; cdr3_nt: TGTGCCAGCAGCATGATGGGCGGGACTAGCTGGGAGACCCAGTACTTC
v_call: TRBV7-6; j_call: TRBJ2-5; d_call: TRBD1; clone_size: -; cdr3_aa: CASSFGTGGRETQYF; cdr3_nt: TGTGCCAGCAGCTTTGGGACAGGGGGGAGAGAGACCCAGTACTTC
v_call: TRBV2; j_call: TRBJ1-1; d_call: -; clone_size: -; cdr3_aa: CASSGEVVLNTEAFF; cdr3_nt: TGTGCCAGCAGTGGTGAGGTGGTTTTGAACACTGAAGCTTTCTTT
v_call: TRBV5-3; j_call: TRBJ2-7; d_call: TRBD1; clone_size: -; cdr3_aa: CARSWTGGAEQYF; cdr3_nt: TGTGCCAGAAGCTGGACAGGGGGCGCCGAGCAGTACTTC
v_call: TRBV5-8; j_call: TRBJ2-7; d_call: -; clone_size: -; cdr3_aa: CASSPPGHFYEQYF; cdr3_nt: TGTGCCAGCAGCCCCCCGGGACATTTCTACGAGCAGTACTTC
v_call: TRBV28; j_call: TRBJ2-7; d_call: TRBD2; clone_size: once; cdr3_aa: CASSFWTSYEQYF; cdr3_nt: TGTGCCAGCAGTTTTTGGACTAGCTACGAGCAGTACTTC
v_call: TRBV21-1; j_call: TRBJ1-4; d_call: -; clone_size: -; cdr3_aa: CASSPHPVKEKLFF; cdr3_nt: TGTGCCAGCAGCCCTCACCCGGTCAAAGAAAAACTGTTTTTT
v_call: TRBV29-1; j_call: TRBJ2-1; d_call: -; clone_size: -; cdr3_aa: CSVEDDLSSYNEQFF; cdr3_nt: TGCAGCGTTGAAGACGACTTGAGCTCCTACAATGAGCAGTTCTTC
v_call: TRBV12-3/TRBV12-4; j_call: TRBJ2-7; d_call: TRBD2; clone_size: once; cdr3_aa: CASSQGTSAYF; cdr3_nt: TGTGCCAGCAGCCAGGGGACTAGCGCGTACTTC
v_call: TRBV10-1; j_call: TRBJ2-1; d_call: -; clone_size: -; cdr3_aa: CASGSSYNEQFF; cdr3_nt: TGCGCCAGCGGGAGCTCCTACAATGAGCAGTTCTTC
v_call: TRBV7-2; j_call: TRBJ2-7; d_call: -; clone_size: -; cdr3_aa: CASSLARDYEQYF; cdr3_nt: TGTGCCAGCAGCTTAGCGAGGGACTACGAGCAGTACTTC
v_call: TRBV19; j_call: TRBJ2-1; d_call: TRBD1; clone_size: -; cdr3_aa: CASSRDRGPNEQFF; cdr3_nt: TGTGCCAGTAGTAGGGACAGGGGCCCCAATGAGCAGTTCTTC
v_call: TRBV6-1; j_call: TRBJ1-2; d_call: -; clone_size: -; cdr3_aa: CASSEGTGNYGYTF; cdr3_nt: TGTGCCAGCAGTGAAGGGACGGGTAACTATGGCTACACCTTC
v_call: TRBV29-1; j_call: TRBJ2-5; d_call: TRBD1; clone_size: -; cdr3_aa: CSVEPYDREGETQYF; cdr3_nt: TGCAGCGTTGAACCCTATGACAGGGAAGGCGAGACCCAGTACTTC
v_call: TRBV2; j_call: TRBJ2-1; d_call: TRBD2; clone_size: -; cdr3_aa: CASNGGRGYEQFF; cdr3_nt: TGTGCCAGCAATGGCGGGAGGGGCTATGAGCAGTTCTTC
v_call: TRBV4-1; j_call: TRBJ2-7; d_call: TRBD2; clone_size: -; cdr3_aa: CASSLLAGEVPYEQYF; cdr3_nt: TGCGCCAGCAGCCTGCTAGCGGGAGAAGTCCCCTACGAGCAGTACTTC
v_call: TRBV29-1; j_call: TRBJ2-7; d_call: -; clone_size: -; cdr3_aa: CSVSDLGGSYEQYF; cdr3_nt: TGCAGCGTTTCCGATCTTGGGGGCTCCTACGAGCAGTACTTC
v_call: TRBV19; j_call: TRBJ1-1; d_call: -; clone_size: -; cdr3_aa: CASSSSEEGTEAFF; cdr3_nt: TGTGCCAGTAGTAGCAGTGAGGAGGGCACTGAAGCTTTCTTT
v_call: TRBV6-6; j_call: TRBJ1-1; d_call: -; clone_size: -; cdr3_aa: CASRDPGFEAFF; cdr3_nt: TGTGCCAGCAGAGATCCAGGGTTTGAAGCTTTCTTT
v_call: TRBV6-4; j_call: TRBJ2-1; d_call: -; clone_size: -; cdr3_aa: CASSEGSPVGEQFF; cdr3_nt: TGTGCCAGCAGTGAGGGCTCACCCGTGGGTGAGCAGTTCTTC
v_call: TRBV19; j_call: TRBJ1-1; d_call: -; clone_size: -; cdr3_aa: CASSPTRTSLKTEAFF; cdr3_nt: TGTGCCAGTAGTCCGACCCGGACAAGCCTAAAGACTGAAGCTTTCTTT
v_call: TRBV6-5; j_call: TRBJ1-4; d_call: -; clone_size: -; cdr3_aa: CASSTGGRKLFF; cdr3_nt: TGTGCCAGCAGTACAGGTGGGAGGAAACTGTTTTTT
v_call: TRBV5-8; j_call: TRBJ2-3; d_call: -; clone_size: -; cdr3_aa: CASSPGGRSPTDTQYF; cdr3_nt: TGTGCCAGCAGTCCTGGGGGGCGGAGCCCCACAGATACGCAGTATTTT
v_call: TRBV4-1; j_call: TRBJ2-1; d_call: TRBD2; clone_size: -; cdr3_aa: CASSQTGGTYNEQFF; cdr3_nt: TGCGCCAGCAGCCAAACGGGGGGGACTTACAATGAGCAGTTCTTC
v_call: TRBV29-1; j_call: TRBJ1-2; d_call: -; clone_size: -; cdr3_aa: CSASGGESGYTF; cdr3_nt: TGCAGCGCTAGCGGGGGAGAATCTGGCTACACCTTC
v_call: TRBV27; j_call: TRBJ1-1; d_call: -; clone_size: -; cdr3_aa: CASSTIRDSSKTFF; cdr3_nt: TGTGCCAGCAGCACAATCCGGGACTCCAGTAAGACTTTCTTT
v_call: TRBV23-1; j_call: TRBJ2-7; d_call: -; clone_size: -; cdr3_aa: CASSPKGLRGAYEQYF; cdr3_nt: TGCGCCAGCAGTCCCAAGGGCCTAAGGGGCGCCTACGAGCAGTACTTC
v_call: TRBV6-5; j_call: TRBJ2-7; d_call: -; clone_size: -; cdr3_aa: CASSYRLAGTQYEQYF; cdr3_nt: TGTGCCAGCAGTTACCGCCTCGCGGGGACCCAGTACGAGCAGTACTTC
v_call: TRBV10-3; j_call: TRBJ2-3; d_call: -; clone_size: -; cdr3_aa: CAISGGDFTDTQYF; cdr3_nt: TGTGCCATCAGTGGAGGGGATTTCACAGATACGCAGTATTTT
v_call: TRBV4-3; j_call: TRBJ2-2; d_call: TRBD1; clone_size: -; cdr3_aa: CASSQEVIRGTSTGELFF; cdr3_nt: TGCGCCAGCAGCCAAGAGGTAATCAGGGGGACGTCGACCGGGGAGCTGTTTTTT
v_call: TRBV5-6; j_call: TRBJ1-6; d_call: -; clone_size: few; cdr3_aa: CASSLLQLSSYNSPLHF; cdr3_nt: TGTGCCAGCAGCTTGTTACAGCTGAGCTCCTATAATTCACCCCTCCACTTT
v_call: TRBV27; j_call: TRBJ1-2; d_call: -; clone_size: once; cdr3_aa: CASSLGGADYGYTF; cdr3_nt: TGTGCCAGCAGTTTAGGGGGGGCGGACTATGGCTACACCTTC
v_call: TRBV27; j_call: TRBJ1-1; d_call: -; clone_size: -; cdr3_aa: CASSRRADTEAFF; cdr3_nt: TGTGCCAGCAGTCGGAGGGCGGACACTGAAGCTTTCTTT
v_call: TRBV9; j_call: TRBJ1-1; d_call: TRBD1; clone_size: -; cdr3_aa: CASSPRQGGVTEAFF; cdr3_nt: TGTGCCAGCAGCCCCAGACAGGGGGGAGTAACTGAAGCTTTCTTT
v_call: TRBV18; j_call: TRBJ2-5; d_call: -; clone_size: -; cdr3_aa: CASSPYGLEGKTQYF; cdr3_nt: TGTGCCAGCTCACCATATGGACTCGAGGGGAAGACCCAGTACTTC
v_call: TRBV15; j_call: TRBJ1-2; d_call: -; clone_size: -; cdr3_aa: CATSPRSGLSGYGYTF; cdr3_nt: TGTGCCACCAGTCCGAGATCGGGACTTTCCGGCTATGGCTACACCTTC
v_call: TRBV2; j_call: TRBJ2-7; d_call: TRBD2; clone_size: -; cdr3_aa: CASRTGTSGRDEQYF; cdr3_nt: TGTGCCAGCAGAACCGGGACTAGCGGGAGGGACGAGCAGTACTTC
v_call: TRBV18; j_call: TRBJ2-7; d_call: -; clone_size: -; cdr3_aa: CASSPLLGDEQYF; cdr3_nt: TGTGCCAGCTCACCATTATTGGGGGACGAGCAGTACTTC
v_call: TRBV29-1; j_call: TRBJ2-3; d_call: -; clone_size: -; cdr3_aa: CSVGTSSTDTQYF; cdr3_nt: TGCAGCGTGGGGACGTCTAGCACAGATACGCAGTATTTT
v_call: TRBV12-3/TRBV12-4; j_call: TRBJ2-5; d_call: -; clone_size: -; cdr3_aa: CASSFRGKETQYF; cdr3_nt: TGTGCCAGCAGTTTCCGGGGAAAAGAGACCCAGTACTTC
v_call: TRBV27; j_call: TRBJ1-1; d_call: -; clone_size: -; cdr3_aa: CASIDQAGLNTEAFF; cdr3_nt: TGTGCCAGCATCGACCAGGCGGGGCTCAACACTGAAGCTTTCTTT
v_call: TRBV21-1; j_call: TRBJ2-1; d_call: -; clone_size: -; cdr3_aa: CASSKPSGGGRSPYNEQFF; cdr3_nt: TGTGCCAGCAGCAAACCGTCAGGCGGCGGGAGGTCCCCCTACAATGAGCAGTTCTTC
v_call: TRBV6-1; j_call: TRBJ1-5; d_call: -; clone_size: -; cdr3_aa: CASSEEVVSYSNQPQHF; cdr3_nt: TGTGCCAGCAGTGAAGAGGTGGTCAGTTATAGCAATCAGCCCCAGCATTTT
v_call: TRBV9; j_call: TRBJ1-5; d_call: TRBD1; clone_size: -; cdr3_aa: CASIPGGGNQPQHF; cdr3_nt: TGTGCCAGCATCCCAGGGGGAGGCAATCAGCCCCAGCATTTT
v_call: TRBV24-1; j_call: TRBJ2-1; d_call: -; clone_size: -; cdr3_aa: CATSPPSGNEQFF; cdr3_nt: TGTGCCACCAGTCCCCCGAGCGGGAATGAGCAGTTCTTC
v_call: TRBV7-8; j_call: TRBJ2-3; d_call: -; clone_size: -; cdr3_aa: CASSLALVRGRPIRDTQYF; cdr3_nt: TGTGCCAGCAGCTTAGCCCTAGTCAGAGGGAGGCCTATCAGGGATACGCAGTATTTT
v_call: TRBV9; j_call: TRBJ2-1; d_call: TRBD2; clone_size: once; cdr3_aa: CASSIRTSGSVSGEQFF; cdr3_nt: TGTGCCAGCAGCATCAGGACTAGCGGGAGTGTGTCTGGTGAGCAGTTCTTC
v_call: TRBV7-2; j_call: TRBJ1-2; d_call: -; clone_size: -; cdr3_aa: CASSLVRQATYGYTF; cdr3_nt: TGTGCCAGCAGCTTAGTACGACAGGCAACTTATGGCTACACCTTC
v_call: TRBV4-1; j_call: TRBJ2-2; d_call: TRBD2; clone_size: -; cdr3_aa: CASSQPTSGRGGTGELFF; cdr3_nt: TGCGCCAGCAGCCAACCGACTAGCGGGAGAGGGGGCACCGGGGAGCTGTTTTTT
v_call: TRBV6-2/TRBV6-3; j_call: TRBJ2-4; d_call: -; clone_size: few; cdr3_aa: CASSYSRGNIQYF; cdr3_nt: TGTGCCAGCAGTTACTCGAGGGGGAACATTCAGTACTTC
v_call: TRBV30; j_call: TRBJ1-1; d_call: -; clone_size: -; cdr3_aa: CAWSWGGHTEAFF; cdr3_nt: TGTGCCTGGAGTTGGGGGGGGCACACTGAAGCTTTCTTT
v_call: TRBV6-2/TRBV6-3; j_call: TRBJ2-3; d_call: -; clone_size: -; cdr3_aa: CASSYPLRDPDTQYF; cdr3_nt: TGTGCCAGCAGTTACCCGTTAAGGGACCCAGATACGCAGTATTTT